This T cell receptor beta chain is drawn from a study of blood T cell repertoires in COVID-19. Study details: Samples of COVID-19 (acute and convalescent) were obtained from the United States, Italy and Spain.

As originally analysed: Reference gene primer amplification gave nucleated cell count estimates. Clones were read by immunoSEQ multiplex PCR, and TCRdb kept only the in-frame ones, dropping some. V, J and clone size are taken as reported in that table, and D and trimming were inferred from the DNA itself. The sample holds more than 200,000 clones, around 88% seen once. With 4 bases clipped from V and 5 bases from J, the junction kept 4 bases outside the gene matches. CDR3 length equals 12 residues. Looked up from germline, CDR1 is GTSNPN and CDR2 is SVGIG (reference sequence). Material for sequencing was peripheral blood. This sequence originates from a middle-aged man with active or convalescent COVID-19. The chain combines TRBV30 with TRBJ2-7; 8 bases agree with TRBD2. CDR3 sequence: CAWKAGGDEQYF. CDR3 DNA: TGTGCCTGGAAGGCGGGGGGCGACGAGCAGTACTTC.